These 20 T cell receptor beta chains originate from one sample sequenced in a study of T cell repertoires in cytomegalovirus infection. What these receptors recognize is not known. TCRdb redid the calling of the reads with MiXCR, one entry per CDR3 protein. The sample contains about 740,000 distinct CDR3 sequences, around 30% of which appear only once. The sequenced sample was cultured PBMCs, obtained from culture after CMV antigen stimulation. The receptors derive from a human donor in good health (CMV status not recorded). Some clones in this sample may be carry-over from other donors' samples.

The J gene is TRBJ2-6, the V gene TRBV5-8, with D tentatively TRBD1 (6 bases). From germline, CDR1 is SGHTS and CDR2 YDEGEE. V was clipped by 4 bases and J by 2 bases, with 13 bases between them. CDR3 length equals 16 residues. The CDR3 nucleotides read TGTGCCAGCAGCCGTTACAGGGCCACTGGGGCCAACGTCCTGACTTTC. It encodes CASSRYRATGANVLTF.

The chain carries TRBV12-3 or TRBV12-4 and TRBJ1-3, with unresolved D. Trimming took 2 bases from V and 2 from J, leaving 7 bases between them. The CDR3 covers 14 residues. This CDR3 is CASSLTAAGNTIYF. CDR3 nucleotides: TGTGCCAGCAGTTTAACGGCAGCTGGAAACACCATATATTTT.

The V and J genes are TRBV7-2 and TRBJ1-2, with TRBD1 as a possible D gene (6 bases). This CDR3 has 14 amino acids. Germline V gene sequence: CDR1 SGHTA, CDR2 FQGNSA. Trimming left V 6 bases short and J 1 base short, with 12 bases between. The CDR3 DNA reads TGTGCCAGCAGTTCCGGGACATATAACTATGGCTACACCTTC. It is translated as CASSSGTYNYGYTF.

This clonotype has just one count. The genes are TRBV5-1 and TRBJ2-1; TRBD1 aligns across 10 bases. The CDR3 is 16 amino acids. Germline values: CDR1 SGHRS, CDR2 YFSETQ. The trim removed 4 bases at V and 4 bases at J, leaving 8 bases unmatched. CDR3 sequence: CASSPPTGGIYNEQFF. CDR3 nucleotides: TGCGCCAGCAGCCCTCCGACAGGGGGCATATACAATGAGCAGTTCTTC.

This clonotype has just a few counts. The rearrangement joins TRBV5-6 to TRBJ2-1; TRBD2 matches at 12 bases. This CDR3 is 14 amino acids long. Losses at the gene ends were 4 bases for V and 7 bases for J; bases not matched to a gene: 3. CDR1 SGHDT and CDR2 YYEEEE come from the germline V gene. The CDR3 bases are TGTGCCAGCAGCACCACTAGCGGGGGGAATGAGCAGTTCTTC. Translation gives CASSTTSGGNEQFF.

This clonotype was recorded at least ten times. V usage is TRBV7-6 and J usage is TRBJ1-2; 7 bases line up with TRBD1. This CDR3 is 15 amino acids long. CDR1 is SGHVS and CDR2 is FNYEAQ in the germline V gene. V lost 3 bases and J lost 3; bases outside the gene matches: 7. CDR3 sequence (DNA): TGTGCCAGCAGCTTGGGAACAACAGGGGACTATGGCTACACCTTC. It translates to CASSLGTTGDYGYTF.

A single count supports this clonotype. The chain uses TRBV12-5 and TRBJ1-2; tentatively, D is TRBD1 (5 bases). Germline-derived CDR1 and CDR2 are LGHNT and FRNRAP. This CDR3 region has 13 residues. Trimming pared 4 bases from V and 6 bases from J, leaving 12 bases between. CDR3 protein: CASGWPPGNGYTF. In DNA, the CDR3 is TGTGCTAGTGGTTGGCCTCCAGGGAATGGCTACACCTTC.

The table lists this clonotype with a few counts. The V and J genes are TRBV10-3 and TRBJ2-7, with D unclear. Germline V gene lookup returns CDR1 ENHRY and CDR2 SYGVKD. Trimming took 10 bases from V and 1 from J, leaving 17 bases between them. This CDR3 contains 14 residues. The CDR3 loop is CATHPAPDSYEQYF. CDR3 in DNA: TGTGCCACCCACCCGGCCCCGGATTCCTACGAGCAGTACTTC.

V and J are TRBV19 and TRBJ1-2; the D gene is possibly TRBD1 (5 bases). Germline values: CDR1 LNHDA, CDR2 SQIVND (reference sequence). This CDR3 has 10 amino acids. V lost 10 bases, J lost 6 bases, and 9 bases lay in between. As DNA, the CDR3 is TGTGCCACTTTACAGGATGGCTACACCTTC. It codes for CATLQDGYTF.

This clonotype appeared a few times. The chain recombines TRBV7-6 with TRBJ1-4, with TRBD1 as a possible D gene (6 bases). Germline-derived CDR1 and CDR2 are SGHVS and FNYEAQ. V was pared by 5 bases and J by 7 bases, with 17 bases between. CDR3 length: 15 amino acids. For the CDR3, the DNA is TGTGCCAGCAGCCAAGGGGGGGCCGGAATTGAAAAACTGTTTTTT. It codes for CASSQGGAGIEKLFF.

This clonotype has only a few counts. The chain uses TRBV12-3 or TRBV12-4 and TRBJ2-5; 8 bases fit TRBD1. J gave up 5 bases and V 6 bases, and 5 bases lay outside the gene matches. The CDR3 sequence is 13 residues long. The DNA of the CDR3 is TGTGCCAGCAGCCCGACAGGGGTGGAGACCCAGTACTTC. This encodes CASSPTGVETQYF.

This chain joins TRBV7-9 and TRBJ2-6; TRBD2 is a possible D gene (5 bases). V was trimmed by 8 bases and J by 0 bases, leaving 17 bases between them. The CDR3 extends over 17 amino acids. Germline V gives CDR1 SEHNR, CDR2 FQNEAQ (reference sequence). Here the CDR3 DNA reads TGTGCCAGCGCCCGAGGGTATGGGTCCTCTGGGGCCAACGTCCTGACTTTC. Residues: CASARGYGSSGANVLTF.

The chain carries TRBV4-1 and TRBJ2-1; D is perhaps TRBD1 (5 bases). The CDR3 consists of 16 residues. CDR1 is MGHRA, CDR2 YSYEKL, per germline. The V and J ends lost 0 bases and 8 bases respectively, with 17 bases between them. CDR3 protein: CASSQDLGRLGDEQFF. The DNA for the CDR3 is TGCGCCAGCAGCCAAGATTTGGGGCGTCTAGGCGATGAGCAGTTCTTC.

There are a few counts of this clonotype. The chain combines TRBV19 with TRBJ2-7, with a possible D match to TRBD2 (5 bases). The V gene's germline CDR1 is LNHDA and CDR2 SQIVND (reference sequence). CDR3 length equals 15 residues. Trimming left V 5 bases short and J 2 bases short, with 16 bases between. CDR3: CASSLRSEGPYEQYF. The CDR3 DNA is TGTGCCAGTAGTCTTCGCAGTGAGGGCCCCTACGAGCAGTACTTC.

This clonotype was seen a handful of times. V usage is TRBV5-1 and J usage is TRBJ2-2; D not resolved. This CDR3 has 14 residues. Deletions cut 4 bases from V and 7 bases from J, with 14 bases between. CDR1 is SGHRS, CDR2 YFSETQ, per germline. CDR3 in DNA: TGCGCCAGCAGCGAGACAAGTAGCATCGGGGAGCTGTTTTTT. It yields the protein CASSETSSIGELFF. Full variable domain (rest looked up from reference TRBV5-1 and TRBJ2-2): KAGVTQTPRYLIKTRGQQVTLSCSPISGHRSVSWYQQTPGQGLQFLFEYFSETQRNKGNFPGRFSGRQFSNSRSEMNVSTLELGDSALYLCASSETSSIGELFFGEGSRLTVL.

On this clonotype: A junction boundary mismatches the germline segment, possibly from a read error. V usage is TRBV12-3 or TRBV12-4 and J usage is TRBJ2-3, with D possibly TRBD2 on 6 matching bases. The length of the CDR3 is 13 residues. The CDR3 sequence is CASGVRGTDTHYF. The CDR3 nucleotides read TGTGCCAGCGGAGTGCGGGGCACAGATACGCATTATTTT.

The J gene is TRBJ2-1, the V gene TRBV27, with D perhaps matching TRBD2 (6 bases). From germline, CDR1 is MNHEY and CDR2 SMNVEV (reference sequence). The CDR3 covers 13 residues. V was trimmed by 7 bases and J by 9 bases, leaving 16 bases between them. CDR3 loop: CASTVQGGSEQFF. As DNA, the CDR3 is TGTGCCAGCACCGTGCAGGGAGGCAGTGAGCAGTTCTTC.

This clonotype was counted between two and nine times. This chain joins TRBV19 and TRBJ1-5; D is uncertain. CDR1 and CDR2 from the germline V gene are LNHDA and SQIVND (reference sequence). V was pared by 1 base and J by 0 bases, with 7 bases between. The length of the CDR3 is 15 residues. CDR3 in DNA: TGTGCCAGTAGTATAGGCTGGGCTAGCAATCAGCCCCAGCATTTT. Its protein product is CASSIGWASNQPQHF.

This chain links TRBV7-2 with TRBJ2-3, with 11 nucleotides matching TRBD2. This CDR3 region has 17 residues. Germline values: CDR1 SGHTA, CDR2 FQGNSA. Trimming took 8 bases from V and 8 from J; bases not matched to a gene: 18. The CDR3 DNA reads TGTGCCAGCGGGGATAGCGGGAGGGCCCCCCCGCAGGCTACGCAGTATTTT. Encoded protein: CASGDSGRAPPQATQYF.

This clonotype was detected a few times. The rearrangement uses TRBV7-9 and TRBJ2-7; 7 bases are shared with TRBD1. After removal of 4 bases from V and 1 base from J, the junction contained 4 bases not matched to a gene. The CDR3 is made up of 14 amino acids. Per the germline V gene, CDR1 is SEHNR and CDR2 is FQNEAQ (reference sequence). As DNA, the CDR3 is TGTGCCAGCAGCTGGGACAGCATATCCTACGAGCAGTACTTC. Residues: CASSWDSISYEQYF. Using reference TRBV7-9 and TRBJ2-7 for the parts outside the CDR3, the full variable domain is DTGVSQNPRHKITKRGQNVTFRCDPISEHNRLYWYRQTLGQGPEFLTYFQNEAQLEKSRLLSDRFSAERPKGSFSTLEIQRTEQGDSAMYLCASSWDSISYEQYFGPGTRLTVT.